This T cell receptor beta chain emerged from a study of blood T cell repertoires in COVID-19. Study context: T cells, B-cell-depleted T cells, or PBMCs provided the cDNA or gDNA that served as material.

Enrolled through a virtual design, the participants were between roughly 18 and 90 years of age and came from approximately 25 US areas. The repertoire was sequenced with immunoSEQ multiplex PCR; TCRdb's copy has only in-frame clones and lacks some. The sample consists of about 270,000 clones, about 87% of them appearing once. Germline CDR1 is SGHTA and CDR2 is FQGNSA. There are 14 residues in the CDR3. V shed 5 bases and J shed 0 bases, with 8 bases lying between them. V is TRBV7-2 and J is TRBJ1-3; D not certain. The sequencing sample was made of PBMCs or T cells enriched from blood (not recorded which). The clonotype originates from a woman in her twenties or thirties with acute COVID-19. CDR3 loop: CASSGWASGNTIYF. CDR3 DNA: TGTGCCAGCAGCGGGTGGGCCTCTGGAAACACCATATATTTT.